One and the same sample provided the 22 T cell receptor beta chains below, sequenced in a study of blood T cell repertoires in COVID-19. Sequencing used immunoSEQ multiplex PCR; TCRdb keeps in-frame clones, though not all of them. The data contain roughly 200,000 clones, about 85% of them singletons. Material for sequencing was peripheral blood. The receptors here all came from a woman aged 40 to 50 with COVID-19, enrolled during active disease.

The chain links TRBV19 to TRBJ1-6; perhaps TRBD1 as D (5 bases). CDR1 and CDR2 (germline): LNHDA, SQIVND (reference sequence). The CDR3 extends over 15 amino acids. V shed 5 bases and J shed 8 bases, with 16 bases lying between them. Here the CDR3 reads CASSPQGLRDSPLHF. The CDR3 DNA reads TGTGCCAGTAGTCCCCAGGGTTTACGGGATTCACCCCTCCACTTT.

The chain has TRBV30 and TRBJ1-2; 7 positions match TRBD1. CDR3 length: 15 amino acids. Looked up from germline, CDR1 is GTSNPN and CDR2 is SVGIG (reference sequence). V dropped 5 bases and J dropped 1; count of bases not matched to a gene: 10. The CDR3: CAWHRDRALNYGYTF. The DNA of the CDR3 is TGTGCCTGGCACCGGGACAGAGCCCTTAACTATGGCTACACCTTC. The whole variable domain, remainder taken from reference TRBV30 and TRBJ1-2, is SQTIHQWPATLVQPVGSPLSLECTVEGTSNPNLYWYRQAAGRGLQLLFYSVGIGQISSEVPQNLSASRPQDRQFILSSKKLLLSDSGFYLCAWHRDRALNYGYTFGSGTRLTVV.

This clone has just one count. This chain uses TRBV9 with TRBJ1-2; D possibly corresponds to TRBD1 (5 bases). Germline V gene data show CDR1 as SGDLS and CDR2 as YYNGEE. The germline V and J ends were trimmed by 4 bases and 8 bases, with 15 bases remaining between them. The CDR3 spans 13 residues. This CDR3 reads CASSSPGRGGYTF. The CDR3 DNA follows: TGTGCCAGCAGCTCTCCTGGGAGGGGAGGCTACACCTTC.

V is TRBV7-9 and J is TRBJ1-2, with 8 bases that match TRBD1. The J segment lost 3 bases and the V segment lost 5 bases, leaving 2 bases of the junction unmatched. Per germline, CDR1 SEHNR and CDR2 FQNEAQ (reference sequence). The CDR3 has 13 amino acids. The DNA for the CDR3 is TGTGCCAGCAGCCACAGGGGGGACTATGGCTACACCTTC. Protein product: CASSHRGDYGYTF.

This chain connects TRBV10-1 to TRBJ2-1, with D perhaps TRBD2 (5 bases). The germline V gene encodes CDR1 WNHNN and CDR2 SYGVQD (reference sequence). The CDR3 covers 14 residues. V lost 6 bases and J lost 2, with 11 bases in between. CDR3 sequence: CASSPPGTYNEQFF. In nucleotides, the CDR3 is TGCGCCAGCAGCCCTCCCGGGACCTACAATGAGCAGTTCTTC.

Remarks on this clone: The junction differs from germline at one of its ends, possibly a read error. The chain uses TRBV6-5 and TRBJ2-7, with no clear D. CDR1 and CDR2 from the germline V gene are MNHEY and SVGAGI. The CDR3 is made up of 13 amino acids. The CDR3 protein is CASNYPKLYEQYF. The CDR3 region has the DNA TGTGCCAGCAATTACCCTAAACTTTACGAGCAGTACTTC.

The CDR3 region is CASSSGTSPAPGELFF. The CDR3 bases are TGTGCCAGCAGCTCAGGGACTAGTCCTGCTCCCGGGGAGCTGTTTTTT. The chain recombines TRBV7-9 with TRBJ2-2; 8 bases line up with TRBD2. Trimming cost V 4 bases and J 6 bases; bases outside gene matches: 10. CDR3 size: 16 residues. Germline CDR1 and CDR2: SEHNR and FQNEAQ (reference sequence). Full variable domain (remainder filled in from reference TRBV7-9 and TRBJ2-2): DTGVSQNPRHKITKRGQNVTFRCDPISEHNRLYWYRQTLGQGPEFLTYFQNEAQLEKSRLLSDRFSAERPKGSFSTLEIQRTEQGDSAMYLCASSSGTSPAPGELFFGEGSRLTVL.

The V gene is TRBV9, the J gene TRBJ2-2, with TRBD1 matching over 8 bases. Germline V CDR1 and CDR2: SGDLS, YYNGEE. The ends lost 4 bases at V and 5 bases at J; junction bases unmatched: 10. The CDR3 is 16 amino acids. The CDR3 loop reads CASSPTQGAPTGELFF. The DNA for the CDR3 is TGTGCCAGCAGCCCAACTCAGGGGGCACCGACCGGGGAGCTGTTTTTT.

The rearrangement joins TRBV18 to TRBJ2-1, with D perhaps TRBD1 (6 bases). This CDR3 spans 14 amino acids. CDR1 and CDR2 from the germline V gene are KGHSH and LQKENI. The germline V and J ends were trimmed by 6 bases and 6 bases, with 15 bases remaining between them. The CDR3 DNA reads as TGTGCCAGCTCCCCGAACGAACAGGGCAATGAGCAGTTCTTC. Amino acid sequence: CASSPNEQGNEQFF. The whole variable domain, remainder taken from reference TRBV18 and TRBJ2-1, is NAGVMQNPRHLVRRRGQEARLRCSPMKGHSHVYWYRQLPEEGLKFMVYLQKENIIDESGMPKERFSAEFPKEGPSILRIQQVVRGDSAAYFCASSPNEQGNEQFFGPGTRLTVL.

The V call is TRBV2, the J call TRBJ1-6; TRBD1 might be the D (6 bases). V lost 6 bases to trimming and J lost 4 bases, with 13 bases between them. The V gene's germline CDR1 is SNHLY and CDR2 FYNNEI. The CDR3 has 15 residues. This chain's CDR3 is CASSPDRSYNSPLHF. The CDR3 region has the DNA TGTGCCAGCAGCCCGGACAGATCTTATAATTCACCCCTCCACTTT. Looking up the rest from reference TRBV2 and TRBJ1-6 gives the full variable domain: EPEVTQTPSHQVTQMGQEVILRCVPISNHLYFYWYRQILGQKVEFLVSFYNNEISEKSEIFDDQFSVERPDGSNFTLKIRSTKLEDSAMYFCASSPDRSYNSPLHFGNGTRLTVT.

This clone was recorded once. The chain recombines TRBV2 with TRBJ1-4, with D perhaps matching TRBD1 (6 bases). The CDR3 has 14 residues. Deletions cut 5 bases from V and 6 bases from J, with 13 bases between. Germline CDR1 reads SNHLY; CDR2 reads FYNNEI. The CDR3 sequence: CASSLQGRDEKLFF. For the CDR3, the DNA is TGTGCCAGCAGTCTACAGGGTCGAGATGAAAAACTGTTTTTT.

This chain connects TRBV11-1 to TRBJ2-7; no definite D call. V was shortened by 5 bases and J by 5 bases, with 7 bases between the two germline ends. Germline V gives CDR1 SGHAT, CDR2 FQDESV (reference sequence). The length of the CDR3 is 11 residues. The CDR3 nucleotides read TGTGCCAGCAGCCCCGAGGACGAGCAGTACTTC. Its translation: CASSPEDEQYF.

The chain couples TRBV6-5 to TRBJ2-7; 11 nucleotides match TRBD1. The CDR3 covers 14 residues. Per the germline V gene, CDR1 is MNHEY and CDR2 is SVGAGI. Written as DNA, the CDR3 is TGTGCTACCATGAGGGACAGGGGGACCTACGAGCAGTACTTC. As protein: CATMRDRGTYEQYF.

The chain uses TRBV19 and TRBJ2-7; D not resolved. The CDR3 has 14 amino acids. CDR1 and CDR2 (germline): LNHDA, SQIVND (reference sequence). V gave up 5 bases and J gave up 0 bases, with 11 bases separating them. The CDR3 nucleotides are TGTGCCAGTAGTCCCTTCCTGAGCTCCTACGAGCAGTACTTC. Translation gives CASSPFLSSYEQYF.

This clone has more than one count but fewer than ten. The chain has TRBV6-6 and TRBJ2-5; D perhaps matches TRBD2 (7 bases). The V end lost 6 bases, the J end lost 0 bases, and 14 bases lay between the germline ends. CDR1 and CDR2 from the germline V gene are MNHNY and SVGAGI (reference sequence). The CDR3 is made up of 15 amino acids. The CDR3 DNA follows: TGTGCCAGCAGCCAGAGGGGGGGCCACCAAGAGACCCAGTACTTC. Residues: CASSQRGGHQETQYF.

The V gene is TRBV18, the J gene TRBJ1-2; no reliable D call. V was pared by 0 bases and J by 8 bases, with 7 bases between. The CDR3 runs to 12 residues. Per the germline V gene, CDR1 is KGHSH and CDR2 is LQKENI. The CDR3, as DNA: TGTGCCAGCTCACCACCGGTGAGCGGCTACACCTTC. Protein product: CASSPPVSGYTF.

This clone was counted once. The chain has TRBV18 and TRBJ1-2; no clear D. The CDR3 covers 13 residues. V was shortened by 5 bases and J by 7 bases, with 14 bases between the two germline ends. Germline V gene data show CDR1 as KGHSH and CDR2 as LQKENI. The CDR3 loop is CASSSRAALGYTF. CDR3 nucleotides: TGTGCCAGCTCATCGAGGGCAGCCCTTGGCTACACCTTC.

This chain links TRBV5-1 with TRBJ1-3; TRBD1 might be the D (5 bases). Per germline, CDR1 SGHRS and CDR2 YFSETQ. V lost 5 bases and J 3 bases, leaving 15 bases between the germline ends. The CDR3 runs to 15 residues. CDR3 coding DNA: TGCGCCAGCAGTCGACCCAGGGAGGGTGGAAACACCATATATTTT. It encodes CASSRPREGGNTIYF. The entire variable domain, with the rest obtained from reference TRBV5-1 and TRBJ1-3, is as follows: KAGVTQTPRYLIKTRGQQVTLSCSPISGHRSVSWYQQTPGQGLQFLFEYFSETQRNKGNFPGRFSGRQFSNSRSEMNVSTLELGDSALYLCASSRPREGGNTIYFGEGSWLTVV.

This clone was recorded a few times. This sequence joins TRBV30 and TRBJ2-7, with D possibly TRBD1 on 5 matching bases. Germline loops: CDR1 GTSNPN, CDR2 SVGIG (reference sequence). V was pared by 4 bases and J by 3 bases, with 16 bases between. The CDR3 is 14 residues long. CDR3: CAWNQQGGDYEQYF. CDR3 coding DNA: TGTGCCTGGAACCAGCAGGGTGGGGACTACGAGCAGTACTTC.

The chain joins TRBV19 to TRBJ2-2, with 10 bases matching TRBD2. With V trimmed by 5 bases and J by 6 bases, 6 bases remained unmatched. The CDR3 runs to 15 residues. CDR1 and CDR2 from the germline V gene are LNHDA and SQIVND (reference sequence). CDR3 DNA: TGTGCCAGTAGTGTCGTCAGCGGGGGGGCCGGGGAGCTGTTTTTT. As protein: CASSVVSGGAGELFF.

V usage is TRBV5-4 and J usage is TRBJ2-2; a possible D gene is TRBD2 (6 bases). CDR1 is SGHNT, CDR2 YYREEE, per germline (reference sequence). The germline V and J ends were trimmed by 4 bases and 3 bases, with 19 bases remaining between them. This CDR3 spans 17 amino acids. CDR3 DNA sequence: TGTGCCAGCAGCCTCATCCGGCGGCGGGACGACACCGGGGAGCTGTTTTTT. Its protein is CASSLIRRRDDTGELFF.

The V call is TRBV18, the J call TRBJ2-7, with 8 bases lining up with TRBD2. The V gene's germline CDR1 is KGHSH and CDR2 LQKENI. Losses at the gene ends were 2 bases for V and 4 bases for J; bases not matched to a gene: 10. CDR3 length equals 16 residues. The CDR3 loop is CASSPEGLVGVYEQYF. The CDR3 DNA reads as TGTGCCAGCTCACCAGAGGGACTAGTGGGAGTTTACGAGCAGTACTTC.